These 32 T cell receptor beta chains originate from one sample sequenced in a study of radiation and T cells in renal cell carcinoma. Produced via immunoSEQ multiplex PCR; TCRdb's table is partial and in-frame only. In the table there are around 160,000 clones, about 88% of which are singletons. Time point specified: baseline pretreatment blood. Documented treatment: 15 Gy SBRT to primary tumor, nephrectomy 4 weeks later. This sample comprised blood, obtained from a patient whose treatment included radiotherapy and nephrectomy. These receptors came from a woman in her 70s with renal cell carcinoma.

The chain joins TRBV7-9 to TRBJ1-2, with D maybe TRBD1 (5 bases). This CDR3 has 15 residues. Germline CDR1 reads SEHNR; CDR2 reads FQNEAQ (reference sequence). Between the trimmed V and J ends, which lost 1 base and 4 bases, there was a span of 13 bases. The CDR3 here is CASSLEVSTAYGYTF. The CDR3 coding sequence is TGTGCCAGCAGCTTAGAGGTTTCGACAGCCTATGGCTACACCTTC.

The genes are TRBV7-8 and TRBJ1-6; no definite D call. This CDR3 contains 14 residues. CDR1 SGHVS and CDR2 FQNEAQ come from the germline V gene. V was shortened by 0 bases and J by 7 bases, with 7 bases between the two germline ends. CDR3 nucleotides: TGTGCCAGCAGCTTAGCCAGCCTGAATTCACCCCTCCACTTT. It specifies CASSLASLNSPLHF.

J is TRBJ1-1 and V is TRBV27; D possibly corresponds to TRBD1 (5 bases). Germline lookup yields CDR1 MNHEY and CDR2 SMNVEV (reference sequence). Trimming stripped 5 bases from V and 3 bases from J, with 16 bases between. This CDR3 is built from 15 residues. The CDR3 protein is CASSDIRGAYTEAFF. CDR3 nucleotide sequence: TGTGCCAGCAGTGACATTCGTGGGGCGTACACTGAAGCTTTCTTT.

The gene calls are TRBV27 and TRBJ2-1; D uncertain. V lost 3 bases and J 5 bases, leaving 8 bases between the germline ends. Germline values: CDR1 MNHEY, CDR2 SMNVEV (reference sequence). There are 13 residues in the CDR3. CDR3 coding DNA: TGTGCCAGCAGTTTCGGCTGGAACAATGAGCAGTTCTTC. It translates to CASSFGWNNEQFF.

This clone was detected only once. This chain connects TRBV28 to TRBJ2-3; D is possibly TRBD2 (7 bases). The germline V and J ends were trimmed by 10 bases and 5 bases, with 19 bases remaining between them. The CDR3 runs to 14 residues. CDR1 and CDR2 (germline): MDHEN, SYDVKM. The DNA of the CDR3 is TGTGCCACCAGGTACGGGGGGCCTAGAGATACGCAGTATTTT. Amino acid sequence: CATRYGGPRDTQYF.

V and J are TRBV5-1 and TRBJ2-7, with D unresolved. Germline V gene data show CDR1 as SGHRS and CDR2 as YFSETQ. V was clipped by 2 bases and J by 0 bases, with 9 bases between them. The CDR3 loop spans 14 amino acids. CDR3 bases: TGCGCCAGCAGCTTAGAAAAAAGCTCCTACGAGCAGTACTTC. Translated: CASSLEKSSYEQYF.

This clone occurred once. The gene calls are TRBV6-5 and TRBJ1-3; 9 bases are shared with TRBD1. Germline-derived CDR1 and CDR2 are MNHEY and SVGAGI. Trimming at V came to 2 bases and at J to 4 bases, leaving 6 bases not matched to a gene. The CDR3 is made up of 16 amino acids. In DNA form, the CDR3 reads TGTGCCAGCAGTTACCTTCCCGGGACAGGGGGAAACACCATATATTTT. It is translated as CASSYLPGTGGNTIYF.

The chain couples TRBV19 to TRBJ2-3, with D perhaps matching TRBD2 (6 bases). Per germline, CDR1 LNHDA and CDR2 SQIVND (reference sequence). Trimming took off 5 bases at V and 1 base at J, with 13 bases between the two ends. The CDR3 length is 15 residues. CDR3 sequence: CASSAPGRGTDTQYF. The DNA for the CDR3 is TGTGCCAGTAGTGCCCCCGGGAGAGGCACAGATACGCAGTATTTT.

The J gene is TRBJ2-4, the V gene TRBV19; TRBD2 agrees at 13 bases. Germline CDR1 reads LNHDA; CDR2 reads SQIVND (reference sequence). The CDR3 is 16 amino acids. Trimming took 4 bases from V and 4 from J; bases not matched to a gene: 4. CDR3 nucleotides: TGTGCCAGTAGTACCCAACTAGCGGGGGGGAAAAACATTCAGTACTTC. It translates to CASSTQLAGGKNIQYF.

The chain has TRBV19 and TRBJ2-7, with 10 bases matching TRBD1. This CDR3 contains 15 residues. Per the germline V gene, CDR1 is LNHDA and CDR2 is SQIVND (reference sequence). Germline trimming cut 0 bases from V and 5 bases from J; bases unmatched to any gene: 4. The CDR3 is CASSIDGTGVDEQYF. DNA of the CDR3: TGTGCCAGTAGTATAGATGGGACAGGGGTCGACGAGCAGTACTTC. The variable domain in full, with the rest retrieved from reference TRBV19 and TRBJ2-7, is DGGITQSPKYLFRKEGQNVTLSCEQNLNHDAMYWYRQDPGQGLRLIYYSQIVNDFQKGDIAEGYSVSREKKESFPLTVTSAQKNPTAFYLCASSIDGTGVDEQYFGPGTRLTVT.

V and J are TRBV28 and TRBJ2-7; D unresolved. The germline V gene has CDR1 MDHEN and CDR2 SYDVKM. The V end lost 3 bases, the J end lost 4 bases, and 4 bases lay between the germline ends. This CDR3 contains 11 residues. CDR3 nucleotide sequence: TGTGCCAGCAGTTTCAAGTACGAGCAGTACTTC. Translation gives CASSFKYEQYF.

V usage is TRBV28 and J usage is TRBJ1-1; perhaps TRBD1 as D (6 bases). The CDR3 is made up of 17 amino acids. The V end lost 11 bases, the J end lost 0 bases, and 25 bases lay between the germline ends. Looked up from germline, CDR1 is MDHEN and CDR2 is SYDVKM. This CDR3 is CAASGGAFLKVNTEAFF. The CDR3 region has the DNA TGTGCCGCCTCGGGGGGGGCATTTTTGAAAGTGAACACTGAAGCTTTCTTT. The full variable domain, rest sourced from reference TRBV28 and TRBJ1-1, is DVKVTQSSRYLVKRTGEKVFLECVQDMDHENMFWYRQDPGLGLRLIYFSYDVKMKEKGDIPEGYSVSREKKERFSLILESASTNQTSMYLCAASGGAFLKVNTEAFFGQGTRLTVV.

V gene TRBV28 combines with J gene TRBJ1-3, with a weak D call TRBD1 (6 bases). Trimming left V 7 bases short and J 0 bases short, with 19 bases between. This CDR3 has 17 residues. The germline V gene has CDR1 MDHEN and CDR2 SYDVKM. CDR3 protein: CASTGRGLGSSGNTIYF. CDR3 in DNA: TGTGCCAGCACAGGGCGGGGGCTAGGGAGCTCTGGAAACACCATATATTTT.

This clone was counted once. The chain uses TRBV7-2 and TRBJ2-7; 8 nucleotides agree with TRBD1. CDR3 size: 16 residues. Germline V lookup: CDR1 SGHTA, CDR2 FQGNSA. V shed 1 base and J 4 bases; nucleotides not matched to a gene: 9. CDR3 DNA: TGTGCCAGCAGCTTAGGGGACCCAGGGGGCGCATACGAGCAGTACTTC. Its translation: CASSLGDPGGAYEQYF.

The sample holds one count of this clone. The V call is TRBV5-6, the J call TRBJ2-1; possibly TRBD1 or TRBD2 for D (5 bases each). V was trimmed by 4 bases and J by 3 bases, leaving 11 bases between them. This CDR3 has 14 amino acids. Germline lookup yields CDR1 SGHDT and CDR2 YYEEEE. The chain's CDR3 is CASSRGTYYNEQFF. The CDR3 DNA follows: TGTGCCAGCAGCCGGGGCACTTACTACAATGAGCAGTTCTTC.

The CDR3 spells CASSLEKETQYF. The CDR3 DNA follows: TGCGCCAGCAGCTTGGAGAAGGAGACCCAGTACTTC. The J gene is TRBJ2-5, the V gene TRBV5-1; D ambiguous. Germline values: CDR1 SGHRS, CDR2 YFSETQ. The V end was cut by 0 bases, the J end by 5 bases, with 5 bases between. The CDR3 is 12 amino acids.

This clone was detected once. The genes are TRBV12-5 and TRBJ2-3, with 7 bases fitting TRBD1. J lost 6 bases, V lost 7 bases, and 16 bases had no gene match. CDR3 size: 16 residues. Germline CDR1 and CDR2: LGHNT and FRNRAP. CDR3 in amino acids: CASAAQGFDTGDTQYF. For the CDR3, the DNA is TGTGCTAGTGCCGCACAGGGGTTCGATACGGGGGATACGCAGTATTTT.

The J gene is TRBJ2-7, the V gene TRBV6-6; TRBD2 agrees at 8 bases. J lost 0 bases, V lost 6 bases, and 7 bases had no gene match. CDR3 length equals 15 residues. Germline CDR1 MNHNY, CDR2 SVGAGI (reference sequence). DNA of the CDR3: TGTGCCAGCAGACCCACAGCGGGGGCCTCCTACGAGCAGTACTTC. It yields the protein CASRPTAGASYEQYF.

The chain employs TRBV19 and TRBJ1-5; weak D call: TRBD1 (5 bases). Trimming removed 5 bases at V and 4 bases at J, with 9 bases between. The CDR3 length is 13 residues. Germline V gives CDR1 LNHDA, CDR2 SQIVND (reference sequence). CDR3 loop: CASSSQVNQPQHF. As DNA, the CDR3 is TGTGCCAGTAGTTCACAGGTTAATCAGCCCCAGCATTTT.

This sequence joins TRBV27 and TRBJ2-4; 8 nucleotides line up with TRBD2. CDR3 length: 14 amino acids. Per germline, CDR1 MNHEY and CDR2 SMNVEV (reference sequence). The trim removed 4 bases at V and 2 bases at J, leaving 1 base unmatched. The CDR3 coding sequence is TGTGCCAGCAGTTCGGGGGGGTCCAAAAACATTCAGTACTTC. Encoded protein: CASSSGGSKNIQYF.

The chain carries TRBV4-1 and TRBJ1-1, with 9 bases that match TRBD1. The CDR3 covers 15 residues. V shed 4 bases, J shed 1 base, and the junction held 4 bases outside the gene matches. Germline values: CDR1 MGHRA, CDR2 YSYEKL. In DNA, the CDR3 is TGCGCCAGCAGCCCAGGGACAGGGTGGAACACTGAAGCTTTCTTT. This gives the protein CASSPGTGWNTEAFF.

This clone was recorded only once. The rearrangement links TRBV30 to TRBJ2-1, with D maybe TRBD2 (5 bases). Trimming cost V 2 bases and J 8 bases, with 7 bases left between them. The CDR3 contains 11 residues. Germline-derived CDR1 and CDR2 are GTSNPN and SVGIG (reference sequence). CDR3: CAWSRGYEQFF. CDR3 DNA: TGTGCCTGGAGTCGGGGTTATGAGCAGTTCTTC.

DNA of the CDR3: TGTGCCAGCAGGGCGGACAGTCTTGGCCACGAGCAGTACTTC. Translated, it gives CASRADSLGHEQYF. This chain links TRBV2 with TRBJ2-7, with D possibly matching TRBD1 (6 bases). Trimming took off 6 bases at V and 5 bases at J, with 17 bases between the two ends. CDR1 SNHLY and CDR2 FYNNEI come from the germline V gene. This CDR3 is built from 14 residues.

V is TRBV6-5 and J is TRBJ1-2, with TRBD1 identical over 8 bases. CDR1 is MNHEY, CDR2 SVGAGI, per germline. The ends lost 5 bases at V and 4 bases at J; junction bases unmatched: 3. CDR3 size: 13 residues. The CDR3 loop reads CASSQQGGYGYTF. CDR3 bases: TGTGCCAGCAGTCAACAGGGGGGCTATGGCTACACCTTC.

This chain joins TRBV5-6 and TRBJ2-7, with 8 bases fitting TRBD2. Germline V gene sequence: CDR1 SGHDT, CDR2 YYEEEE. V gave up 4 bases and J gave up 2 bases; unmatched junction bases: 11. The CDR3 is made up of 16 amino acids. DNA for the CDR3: TGTGCCAGCAGCGCCCAGCGGGGGTTTAGGCCCTACGAGCAGTACTTC. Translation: CASSAQRGFRPYEQYF.

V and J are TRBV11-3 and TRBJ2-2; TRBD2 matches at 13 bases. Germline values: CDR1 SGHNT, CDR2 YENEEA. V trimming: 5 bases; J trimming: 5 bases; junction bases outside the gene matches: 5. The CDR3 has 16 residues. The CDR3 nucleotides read TGTGCCAGCAGCCCCGGACTAGCGGGGGAAACCGGGGAGCTGTTTTTT. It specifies CASSPGLAGETGELFF.

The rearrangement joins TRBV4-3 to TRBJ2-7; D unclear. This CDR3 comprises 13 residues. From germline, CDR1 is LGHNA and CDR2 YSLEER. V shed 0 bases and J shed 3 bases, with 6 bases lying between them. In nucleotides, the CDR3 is TGCGCCAGCAGCCAAGAGACGGGCTACGAGCAGTACTTC. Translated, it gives CASSQETGYEQYF.

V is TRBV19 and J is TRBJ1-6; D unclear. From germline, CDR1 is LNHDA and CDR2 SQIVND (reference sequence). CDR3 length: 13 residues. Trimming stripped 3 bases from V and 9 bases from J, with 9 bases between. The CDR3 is CASSIVAGSPLHF. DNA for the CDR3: TGTGCCAGTAGTATCGTCGCGGGTTCACCCCTCCACTTT.

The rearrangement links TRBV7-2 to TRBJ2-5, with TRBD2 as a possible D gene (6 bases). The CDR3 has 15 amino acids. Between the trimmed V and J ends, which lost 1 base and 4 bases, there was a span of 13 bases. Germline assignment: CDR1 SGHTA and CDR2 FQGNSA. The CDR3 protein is CASSLDGLGGETQYF. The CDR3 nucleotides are TGTGCCAGCAGCTTAGACGGCCTGGGGGGAGAGACCCAGTACTTC.

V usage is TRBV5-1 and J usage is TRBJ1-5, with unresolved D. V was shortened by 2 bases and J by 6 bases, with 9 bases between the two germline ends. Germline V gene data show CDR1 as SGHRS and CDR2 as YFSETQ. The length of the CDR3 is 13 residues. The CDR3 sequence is CASSLAEGQPQHF. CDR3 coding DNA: TGCGCCAGCAGCTTAGCAGAGGGTCAGCCCCAGCATTTT.

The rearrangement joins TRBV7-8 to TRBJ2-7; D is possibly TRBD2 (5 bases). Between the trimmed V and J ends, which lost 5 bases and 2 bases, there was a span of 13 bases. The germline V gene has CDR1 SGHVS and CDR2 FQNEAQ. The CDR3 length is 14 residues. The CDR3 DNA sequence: TGTGCCAGCAGCCAACGGACCGGGACCTACGAGCAGTACTTC. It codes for CASSQRTGTYEQYF.

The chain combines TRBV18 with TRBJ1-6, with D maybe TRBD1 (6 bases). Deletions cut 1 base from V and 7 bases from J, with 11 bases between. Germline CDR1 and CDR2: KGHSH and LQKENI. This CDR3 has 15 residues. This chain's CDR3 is CASSPRRGGNSPLHF. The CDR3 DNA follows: TGTGCCAGCTCACCACGAAGGGGGGGGAATTCACCCCTCCACTTT. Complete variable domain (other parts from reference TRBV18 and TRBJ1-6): NAGVMQNPRHLVRRRGQEARLRCSPMKGHSHVYWYRQLPEEGLKFMVYLQKENIIDESGMPKERFSAEFPKEGPSILRIQQVVRGDSAAYFCASSPRRGGNSPLHFGNGTRLTVT.